The rows below give T cell receptor beta chains drawn from one sample of a study of T cell changes during pregnancy in multiple sclerosis. TCRdb's copy holds only in-frame clones and misses some; the assay was immunoSEQ multiplex PCR. The table records around 110,000 clones, roughly 90% of them present only once. The sample was peripheral blood, taken in the third trimester of pregnancy. The receptor source for this set is a female donor in good health, enrolled as a control in a pregnancy study. CDR3s include the opening cysteine and the closing phenylalanine or tryptophan. Each record gives: V gene, D gene, J gene, clone size, CDR3 DNA, CDR3 protein. A D gene is named only where the DNA matches it firmly. Clone size appears in some rows only: once, few, many, or a class for an expanded clone.

V gene: TRBV30
D gene: TRBD2
J gene: TRBJ2-2
clone size: NA
CDR3 DNA: TGTGCCTGGACTCTGACTAGCGGGGGCGCCAGAACCGGGGAGCTGTTTTTT
CDR3 protein: CAWTLTSGGARTGELFF

V gene: TRBV10-3
D gene: NA
J gene: TRBJ2-7
clone size: NA
CDR3 DNA: TGTGCCATCAGTGAGTCGATTATCAGCAACAGATCCTACGAGCAGTACTTC
CDR3 protein: CAISESIISNRSYEQYF

V gene: TRBV5-1
D gene: NA
J gene: TRBJ2-7
clone size: NA
CDR3 DNA: TGCGCCAGCAGCTTGGTTCATATGCGGAGCTCCTACGAGCAGTACTTC
CDR3 protein: CASSLVHMRSSYEQYF

V gene: TRBV5-6
D gene: TRBD1
J gene: TRBJ1-1
clone size: NA
CDR3 DNA: TGTGCCAGCAGCTTGGGCGACAGGGTAGGGGACACTGAAGCTTTCTTT
CDR3 protein: CASSLGDRVGDTEAFF

V gene: TRBV11-2
D gene: TRBD1
J gene: TRBJ2-1
clone size: NA
CDR3 DNA: TGTGCCAGCAGCCCATCCCCGGGACAGGGGGGCAATGAGCAGTTCTTC
CDR3 protein: CASSPSPGQGGNEQFF

V gene: TRBV27
D gene: TRBD1
J gene: TRBJ2-7
clone size: NA
CDR3 DNA: TGTGCCAGCAAGCTTGTAGGGGGCAACTACGAGCAGTACTTC
CDR3 protein: CASKLVGGNYEQYF

V gene: TRBV15
D gene: TRBD1
J gene: TRBJ1-2
clone size: NA
CDR3 DNA: TGTGCCACCAGCAGAGATGACAGGGGGAACTATGGCTACACCTTC
CDR3 protein: CATSRDDRGNYGYTF

V gene: TRBV4-3
D gene: NA
J gene: TRBJ1-4
clone size: NA
CDR3 DNA: TGCGCCACCAGGCGGGGAATATTAGAAACTAATGAAAAACTGTTTTTT
CDR3 protein: CATRRGILETNEKLFF

V gene: TRBV4-2
D gene: NA
J gene: TRBJ2-3
clone size: NA
CDR3 DNA: TGTGCCAGCAGCCAAGAGAAACTAACAGATACGCAGTATTTT
CDR3 protein: CASSQEKLTDTQYF

V gene: TRBV4-1
D gene: NA
J gene: TRBJ1-2
clone size: few
CDR3 DNA: TGCGCCAGCAGCCAAGATCCTTTGCAGGGTGCCAATGGCTACACCTTC
CDR3 protein: CASSQDPLQGANGYTF

V gene: TRBV7-2
D gene: TRBD1
J gene: TRBJ1-3
clone size: NA
CDR3 DNA: TGTGCCAGCAGCACCCGGACAGGGGCCTTCTCTGGAAACACCATATATTTT
CDR3 protein: CASSTRTGAFSGNTIYF

V gene: TRBV4-1
D gene: TRBD1
J gene: TRBJ1-2
clone size: NA
CDR3 DNA: TGCGCCAGCAGCCAGCCGGACAGGGGGATCAACTATGGCTACACCTTC
CDR3 protein: CASSQPDRGINYGYTF

V gene: TRBV11-3
D gene: NA
J gene: TRBJ2-7
clone size: NA
CDR3 DNA: TGTGCCAGCAGCTCAAATAGAGGATCCTACGAGCAGTACTTC
CDR3 protein: CASSSNRGSYEQYF

V gene: TRBV4-1
D gene: NA
J gene: TRBJ1-2
clone size: NA
CDR3 DNA: TGCGCCAGCAGCCAAGAATCGACAGGCAACTATGGCTACACCTTC
CDR3 protein: CASSQESTGNYGYTF

V gene: TRBV6-1
D gene: TRBD2
J gene: TRBJ2-1
clone size: NA
CDR3 DNA: TGTGCCAGCAGTGCCTTTGGAGCGGGGGGTGAGAATGAGCAGTTCTTC
CDR3 protein: CASSAFGAGGENEQFF

V gene: TRBV4-2
D gene: NA
J gene: TRBJ1-5
clone size: NA
CDR3 DNA: TGTGCCAGCAGCCAAGATCTTGCAGGGAGGGATAGCAATCAGCCCCAGCATTTT
CDR3 protein: CASSQDLAGRDSNQPQHF

V gene: TRBV9
D gene: NA
J gene: TRBJ2-5
clone size: NA
CDR3 DNA: TGTGCCAGCAGCGTAATGGGCAGGAGAAAGGGGGAGACCCAGTACTTC
CDR3 protein: CASSVMGRRKGETQYF

V gene: TRBV7-2
D gene: TRBD2
J gene: TRBJ2-7
clone size: NA
CDR3 DNA: TGTGCCAGCAGCTTGGCCGGGACTAGCGGGGCTTATCTGGGAGAGCAGTACTTC
CDR3 protein: CASSLAGTSGAYLGEQYF

V gene: TRBV9
D gene: TRBD1
J gene: TRBJ2-2
clone size: NA
CDR3 DNA: TGTGCCAGCAGCCCAAGACAGGGATCGGGGGAGCTGTTTTTT
CDR3 protein: CASSPRQGSGELFF

V gene: TRBV5-1
D gene: NA
J gene: TRBJ2-2
clone size: NA
CDR3 DNA: TGCGCCAGCAGCTTGGAACTCGGAGGCCTCTACACCGGGGAGCTGTTTTTT
CDR3 protein: CASSLELGGLYTGELFF

V gene: TRBV4-2
D gene: TRBD2
J gene: TRBJ2-5
clone size: NA
CDR3 DNA: TGTGCCAGCAGCCCTGTTCTGGGCGGGGGGGCTAGAGGTCTAGGCGTAATTGGAGAGACCCAGTACTTC
CDR3 protein: CASSPVLGGGARGLGVIGETQYF

V gene: TRBV6-5
D gene: NA
J gene: TRBJ2-1
clone size: once
CDR3 DNA: TGTGCCAGCAGTTACTCTGGGCAGTACAATGAGCAGTTCTTC
CDR3 protein: CASSYSGQYNEQFF

V gene: TRBV5-6
D gene: NA
J gene: TRBJ1-3
clone size: NA
CDR3 DNA: TGTGCCAGCAGCCCGCTGGGTAAGACGACGGGAGGAAACACCATATATTTT
CDR3 protein: CASSPLGKTTGGNTIYF

V gene: TRBV2
D gene: NA
J gene: TRBJ2-7
clone size: NA
CDR3 DNA: TGTGCCAGCGCGGGACAGAGCTACGAGCAGTACTTC
CDR3 protein: CASAGQSYEQYF

V gene: TRBV14
D gene: NA
J gene: TRBJ2-7
clone size: NA
CDR3 DNA: TGTGCCAGCAGCCATGTGGGGGCTCCCTACGAGCAGTACTTC
CDR3 protein: CASSHVGAPYEQYF

V gene: TRBV30
D gene: NA
J gene: TRBJ1-5
clone size: once
CDR3 DNA: TGTGCCTGGAGTAAGGACATAATGAATCAGCCCCAGCATTTT
CDR3 protein: CAWSKDIMNQPQHF

V gene: TRBV2
D gene: NA
J gene: TRBJ2-5
clone size: NA
CDR3 DNA: TGTGCCAGCAGTTCCGGGAACCAAGAGACCCAGTACTTC
CDR3 protein: CASSSGNQETQYF

V gene: TRBV6-6
D gene: NA
J gene: TRBJ2-5
clone size: NA
CDR3 DNA: TGTGCCAGCAGCCTGGACCACAGGGCACAAGAGACCCAGTACTTC
CDR3 protein: CASSLDHRAQETQYF

V gene: TRBV9
D gene: NA
J gene: TRBJ2-7
clone size: NA
CDR3 DNA: TGTGCCAGCAGCCCCCACAGGGAAACCTACGAGCAGTACTTC
CDR3 protein: CASSPHRETYEQYF

V gene: TRBV19
D gene: NA
J gene: TRBJ1-1
clone size: NA
CDR3 DNA: TGTGCCAGTAGTATAGGGGGTGGGGGCCTGAACACTGAAGCTTTCTTT
CDR3 protein: CASSIGGGGLNTEAFF

V gene: TRBV6-5
D gene: TRBD1
J gene: TRBJ2-7
clone size: NA
CDR3 DNA: TGTGCCAGCACCCGGACAGGGATGTACGAGCAGTACTTC
CDR3 protein: CASTRTGMYEQYF

V gene: TRBV11-2
D gene: NA
J gene: TRBJ2-1
clone size: NA
CDR3 DNA: TGTGCCAGCAGCGCGCATAGCTCCTACAATGAGCAGTTCTTC
CDR3 protein: CASSAHSSYNEQFF

V gene: TRBV5-8
D gene: NA
J gene: TRBJ1-5
clone size: NA
CDR3 DNA: TGTGCCAGCAACGTTCGATTGACGGGTAGCAATCAGCCCCAGCATTTT
CDR3 protein: CASNVRLTGSNQPQHF

V gene: TRBV5-6
D gene: NA
J gene: TRBJ1-2
clone size: NA
CDR3 DNA: TGTGCCAGCAGCTTGCCCAGGGTGCACTATGGCTACACCTTC
CDR3 protein: CASSLPRVHYGYTF